This entry describes one T cell receptor (beta chain). Its cognate antigen is unknown. The data derive from a study of shared clonotypes between healthy human individuals. Libraries were prepared by immunoSEQ multiplex PCR; TCRdb keeps only in-frame clonotypes and omits some of them. There are more than 900,000 clones in the sample; approximately 80% occur only once, and more than 0.55% lies in the top ten. Trimming stripped 2 bases from V and 5 bases from J, with 10 bases between. Germline CDR1 reads SEHNR; CDR2 reads FQNEAQ (reference sequence). This CDR3 contains 14 residues. Overall study results and limits: The study drew on few donors, limiting represented genetic and exposure-history diversity.

The sample taken for sequencing was memory CD4+ T cells from PBMCs. The subset denotes: CD45RA-negative fraction. The chain combines TRBV7-9 with TRBJ2-1; possibly TRBD1 for D (5 bases). This clonotype was sampled from a man between 18 and 35 years old in good health. Some clones in this sample may be carry-over from other donors' samples. CDR3: CASSLLDNNNEQFF. Written as DNA, the CDR3 is TGTGCCAGCAGCTTATTGGACAACAACAATGAGCAGTTCTTC.